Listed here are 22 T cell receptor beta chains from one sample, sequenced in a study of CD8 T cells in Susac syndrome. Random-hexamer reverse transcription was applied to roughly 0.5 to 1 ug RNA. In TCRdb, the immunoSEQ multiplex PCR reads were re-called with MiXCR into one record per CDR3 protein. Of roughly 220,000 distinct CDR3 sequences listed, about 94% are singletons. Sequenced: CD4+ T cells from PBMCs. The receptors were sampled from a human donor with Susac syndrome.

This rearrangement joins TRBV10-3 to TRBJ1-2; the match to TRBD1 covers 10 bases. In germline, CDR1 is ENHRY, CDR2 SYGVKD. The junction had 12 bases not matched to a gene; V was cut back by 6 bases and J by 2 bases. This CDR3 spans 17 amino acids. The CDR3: CAIRTGTGAPPNYGYTF. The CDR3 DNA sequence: TGTGCCATCAGAACCGGGACAGGGGCGCCTCCGAACTATGGCTACACCTTC.

DNA for the CDR3: TGTGCCAGCGGGGGGCTTCAAGAGACCCAGTACTTC. Protein sequence: CASGGLQETQYF. The rearrangement joins TRBV9 to TRBJ2-5; D is tentatively TRBD1 or TRBD2 (6 bases each). In germline, CDR1 is SGDLS, CDR2 YYNGEE. CDR3 length equals 12 residues. Trimming took off 7 bases at V and 2 bases at J, with 9 bases between the two ends.

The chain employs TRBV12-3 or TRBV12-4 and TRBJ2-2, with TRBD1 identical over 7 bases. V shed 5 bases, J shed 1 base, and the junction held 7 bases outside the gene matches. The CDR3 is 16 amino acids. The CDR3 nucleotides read TGTGCCAGCAGTGACAGGGCGTTGGGGAACACCGGGGAGCTGTTTTTT. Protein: CASSDRALGNTGELFF.

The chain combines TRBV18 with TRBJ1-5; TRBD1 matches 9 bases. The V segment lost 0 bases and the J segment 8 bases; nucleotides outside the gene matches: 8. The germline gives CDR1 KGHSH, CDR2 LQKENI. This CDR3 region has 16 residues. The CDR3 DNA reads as TGTGCCAGCTCACCACCCCAGGGACAGGGAATGAAGCCCCAGCATTTT. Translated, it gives CASSPPQGQGMKPQHF.

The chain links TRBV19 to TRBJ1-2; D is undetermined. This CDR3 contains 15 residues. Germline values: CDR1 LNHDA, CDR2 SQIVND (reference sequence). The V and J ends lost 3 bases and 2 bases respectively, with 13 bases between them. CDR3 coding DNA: TGTGCCAGTAGTATCGTCGACTCCGGCAACTATGGCTACACCTTC. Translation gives CASSIVDSGNYGYTF.

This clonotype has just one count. CDR3 nucleotides: TGTGCCAGCAGTCTTCGGGACAGATCCTACGAGCAGTACTTC. It specifies CASSLRDRSYEQYF. This chain uses TRBV6-1 with TRBJ2-7; 7 nucleotides align to TRBD1. The CDR3 contains 14 residues. Germline V CDR1 and CDR2: MNHNS, SASEGT. V shed 5 bases and J 1 base; nucleotides not matched to a gene: 5.

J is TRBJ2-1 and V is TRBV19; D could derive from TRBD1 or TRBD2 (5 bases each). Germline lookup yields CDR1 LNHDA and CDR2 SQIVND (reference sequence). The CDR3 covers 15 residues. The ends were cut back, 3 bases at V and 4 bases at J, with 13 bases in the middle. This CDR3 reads CASSIRGELYNEQFF. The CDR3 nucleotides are TGTGCCAGTAGTATTAGGGGAGAGCTGTACAATGAGCAGTTCTTC.

The CDR3, as DNA: TGCAGTGCTAGGGCCAGCGGGGTGTACAATGAGCAGTTCTTC. Translated: CSARASGVYNEQFF. The chain recombines TRBV20-1 with TRBJ2-1, with 7 nucleotides matching TRBD2. The CDR3 is 14 residues long. Trimming cost V 3 bases and J 4 bases; bases outside gene matches: 6. CDR1 DFQATT and CDR2 SNEGSKA come from the germline V gene (reference sequence).

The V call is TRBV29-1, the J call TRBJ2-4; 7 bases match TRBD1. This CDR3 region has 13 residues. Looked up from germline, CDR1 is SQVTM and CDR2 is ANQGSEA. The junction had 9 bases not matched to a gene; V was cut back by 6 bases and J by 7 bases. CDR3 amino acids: CSVAPGTENIQYF. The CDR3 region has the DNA TGCAGCGTGGCCCCGGGGACAGAGAACATTCAGTACTTC.

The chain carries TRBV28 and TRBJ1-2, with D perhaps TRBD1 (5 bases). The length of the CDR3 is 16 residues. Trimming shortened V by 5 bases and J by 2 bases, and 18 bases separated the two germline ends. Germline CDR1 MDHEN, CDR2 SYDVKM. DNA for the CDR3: TGTGCCAGCAGTCCCCTGGGACTAAGCCCAAACTATGGCTACACCTTC. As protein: CASSPLGLSPNYGYTF.

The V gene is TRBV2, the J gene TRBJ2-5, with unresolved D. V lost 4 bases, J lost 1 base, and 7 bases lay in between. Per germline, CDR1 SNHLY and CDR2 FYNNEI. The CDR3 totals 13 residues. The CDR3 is CASSVGGQETQYF. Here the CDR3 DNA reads TGTGCCAGCAGTGTGGGCGGCCAAGAGACCCAGTACTTC.

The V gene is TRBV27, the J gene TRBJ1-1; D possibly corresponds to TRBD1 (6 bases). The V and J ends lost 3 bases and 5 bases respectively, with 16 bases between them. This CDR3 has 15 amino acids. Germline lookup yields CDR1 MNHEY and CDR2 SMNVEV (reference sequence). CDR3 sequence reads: CASSFSGGARTEAFF. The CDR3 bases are TGTGCCAGCAGTTTTTCTGGGGGGGCTCGAACTGAAGCTTTCTTT.

The CDR3 coding sequence is TGTGCCAGCAGCGTAGTCTCTGGGGCCAACGTCCTGACTTTC. It specifies CASSVVSGANVLTF. This chain joins TRBV9 and TRBJ2-6, with D unclear. CDR1 and CDR2 from the germline V gene are SGDLS and YYNGEE. The V end was cut by 0 bases, the J end by 0 bases, with 1 base between. The length of the CDR3 is 14 residues.

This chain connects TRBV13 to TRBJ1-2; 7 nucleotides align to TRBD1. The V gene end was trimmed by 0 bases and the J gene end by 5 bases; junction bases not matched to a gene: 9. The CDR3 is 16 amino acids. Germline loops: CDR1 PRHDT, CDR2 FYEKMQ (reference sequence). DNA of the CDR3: TGTGCCAGCAGCTTAGGGGGGACAGCGCGCCTTTATGGCTACACCTTC. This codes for CASSLGGTARLYGYTF.

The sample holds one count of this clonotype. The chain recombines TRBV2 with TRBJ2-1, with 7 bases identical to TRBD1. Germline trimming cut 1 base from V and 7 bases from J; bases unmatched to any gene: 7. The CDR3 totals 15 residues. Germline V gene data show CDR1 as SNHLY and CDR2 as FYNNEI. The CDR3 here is CASSEGRTGYNEQFF. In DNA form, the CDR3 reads TGTGCCAGCAGTGAAGGAAGGACAGGTTATAATGAGCAGTTCTTC. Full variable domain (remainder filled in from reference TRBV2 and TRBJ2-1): EPEVTQTPSHQVTQMGQEVILRCVPISNHLYFYWYRQILGQKVEFLVSFYNNEISEKSEIFDDQFSVERPDGSNFTLKIRSTKLEDSAMYFCASSEGRTGYNEQFFGPGTRLTVL.

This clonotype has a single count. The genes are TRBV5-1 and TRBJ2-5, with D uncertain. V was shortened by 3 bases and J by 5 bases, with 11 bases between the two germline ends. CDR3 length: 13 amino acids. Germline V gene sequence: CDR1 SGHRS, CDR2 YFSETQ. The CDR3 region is CASSWGSEETQYF. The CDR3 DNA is TGCGCCAGCAGCTGGGGATCGGAGGAGACCCAGTACTTC.

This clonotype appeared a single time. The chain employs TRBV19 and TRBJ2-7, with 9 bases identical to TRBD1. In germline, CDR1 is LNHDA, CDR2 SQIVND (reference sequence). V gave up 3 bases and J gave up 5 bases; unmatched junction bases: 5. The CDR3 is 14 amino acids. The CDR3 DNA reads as TGTGCCAGTAGTATCGGGACAGGGAGCCACGAGCAGTACTTC. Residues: CASSIGTGSHEQYF.

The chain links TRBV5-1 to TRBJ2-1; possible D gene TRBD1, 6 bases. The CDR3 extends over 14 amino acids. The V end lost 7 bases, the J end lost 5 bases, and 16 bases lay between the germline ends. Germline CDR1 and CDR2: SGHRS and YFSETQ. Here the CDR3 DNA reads TGCGCCAGCCGGATAGCAGGGGTCAACAATGAGCAGTTCTTC. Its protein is CASRIAGVNNEQFF. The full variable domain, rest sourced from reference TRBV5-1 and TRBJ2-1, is KAGVTQTPRYLIKTRGQQVTLSCSPISGHRSVSWYQQTPGQGLQFLFEYFSETQRNKGNFPGRFSGRQFSNSRSEMNVSTLELGDSALYLCASRIAGVNNEQFFGPGTRLTVL.

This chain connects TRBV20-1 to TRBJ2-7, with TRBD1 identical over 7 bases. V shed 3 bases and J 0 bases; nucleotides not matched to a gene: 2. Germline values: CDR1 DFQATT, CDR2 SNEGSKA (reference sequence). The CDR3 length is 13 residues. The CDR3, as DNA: TGCAGTGCTAGCGACAGGGTCTCCTACGAGCAGTACTTC. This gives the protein CSASDRVSYEQYF.

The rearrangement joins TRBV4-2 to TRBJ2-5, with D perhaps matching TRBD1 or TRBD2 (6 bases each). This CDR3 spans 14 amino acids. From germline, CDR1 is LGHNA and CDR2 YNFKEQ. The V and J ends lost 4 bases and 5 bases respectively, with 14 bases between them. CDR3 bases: TGTGCCAGCAGCCCTGACAGGAGGGCGGAGACCCAGTACTTC. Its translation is CASSPDRRAETQYF.

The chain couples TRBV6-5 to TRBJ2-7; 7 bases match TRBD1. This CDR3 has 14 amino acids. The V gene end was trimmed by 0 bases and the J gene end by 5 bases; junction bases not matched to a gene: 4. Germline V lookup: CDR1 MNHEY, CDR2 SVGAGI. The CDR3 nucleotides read TGTGCCAGCAGTTACTCGACCCAGGGGGACGAGCAGTACTTC. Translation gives CASSYSTQGDEQYF.

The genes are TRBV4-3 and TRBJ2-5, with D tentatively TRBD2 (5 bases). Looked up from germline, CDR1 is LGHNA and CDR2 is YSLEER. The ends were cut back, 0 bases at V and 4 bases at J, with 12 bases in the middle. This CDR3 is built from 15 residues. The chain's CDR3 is CASSQDLEDLETQYF. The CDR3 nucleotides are TGCGCCAGCAGCCAAGATCTGGAGGACCTAGAGACCCAGTACTTC.